These 32 T cell receptor beta chains share one sample of origin, sequenced in a study of shared clonotypes between healthy human individuals (dated by TCRdb to the early 2020s). The protocol used for the library was the immunoSEQ multiplex PCR assay. Not all clones reach the TCRdb copy of this immuneACCESS table, which keeps in-frame sequences only. Checked studies attribute under half of the gap to unresolved V genes and leave the rest unexplained. The table for this sample lists 530,000 or so clones; 60% to 80% of them were counted only once. Jointly, the top ten make up 12% of the sample. The source material was PBMCs. The receptors shown here come from a woman aged 40 to 55 in good health. Some clones in this sample may be carry-over from other donors' samples.

The sample holds many counts of this clone. The DNA for the CDR3 is TGTGCCAGCAGTGTCTCTAGCGGGCTCAATACGCAGTATTTT. Amino acids: CASSVSSGLNTQYF. V gene TRBV2 combines with J gene TRBJ2-3, with 8 bases lining up with TRBD2. The V and J ends lost 4 bases and 7 bases, in that order; junction bases with no gene match: 7. The CDR3 contains 14 residues. CDR1 is SNHLY, CDR2 FYNNEI, per germline. The whole variable domain, filled in from reference TRBV2 and TRBJ2-3, reads EPEVTQTPSHQVTQMGQEVILRCVPISNHLYFYWYRQILGQKVEFLVSFYNNEISEKSEIFDDQFSVERPDGSNFTLKIRSTKLEDSAMYFCASSVSSGLNTQYFGPGTRLTVL.

The chain couples TRBV28 to TRBJ2-7, with TRBD2 matching over 15 bases. In germline, CDR1 is MDHEN, CDR2 SYDVKM. V shed 5 bases and J 5 bases; nucleotides not matched to a gene: 7. The CDR3 has 16 amino acids. In nucleotides, the CDR3 is TGTGCCAGCAGTGACCCCGGGACTAGCGGGAGGAACGAGCAGTACTTC. This codes for CASSDPGTSGRNEQYF.

This clone was observed once. This chain joins TRBV6-5 and TRBJ2-3, with D perhaps assigned TRBD1 or TRBD2 (6 bases each). The germline V gene encodes CDR1 MNHEY and CDR2 SVGAGI. This CDR3 has 15 amino acids. Trimming left V 5 bases short and J 3 bases short, with 15 bases between. The CDR3 loop is CASSRAGRGTDTQYF. The CDR3 bases are TGTGCCAGCAGTAGGGCGGGAAGGGGGACAGATACGCAGTATTTT.

The chain carries TRBV10-1 and TRBJ2-1; 8 bases fit TRBD2. The germline V gene encodes CDR1 WNHNN and CDR2 SYGVQD (reference sequence). CDR3 size: 16 residues. The ends lost 7 bases at V and 5 bases at J; junction bases unmatched: 13. The CDR3 DNA sequence: TGCGCCAGCAAAGGCGGACTAGCAGCAGGGGACAATGAGCAGTTCTTC. This translates into CASKGGLAAGDNEQFF.

V is TRBV4-1 and J is TRBJ2-4; D is unclear. This CDR3 has 12 amino acids. The V and J ends lost 0 bases and 7 bases respectively, with 4 bases between them. Germline CDR1 reads MGHRA; CDR2 reads YSYEKL. The CDR3 DNA is TGCGCCAGCAGCCAAGACCTTAACATTCAGTACTTC. Translation gives CASSQDLNIQYF.

CDR3 coding DNA: TGTGCCAGCAGCTTAGGGTTACCGGGACAGCGGAACACTGAAGCTTTCTTT. Encoded protein: CASSLGLPGQRNTEAFF. This chain connects TRBV7-2 to TRBJ1-1, with 7 bases that match TRBD1. The germline CDR1 and CDR2 sequences are SGHTA and FQGNSA. V trimming: 1 base; J trimming: 1 base; junction bases outside the gene matches: 9. CDR3 length: 17 amino acids.

The rearrangement joins TRBV28 to TRBJ1-5, with TRBD1 as a possible D gene (6 bases). Germline V gene data show CDR1 as MDHEN and CDR2 as SYDVKM. V dropped 5 bases and J dropped 7 bases, with 30 bases sitting between them. The CDR3 extends over 19 amino acids. CDR3 bases: TGTGCCAGCAGTCCCCGGAAGGAACCGACAGGCTTGGGGGGACAGCCCCAGCATTTT. Its translation is CASSPRKEPTGLGGQPQHF.

The chain links TRBV18 to TRBJ2-2, with 7 bases identical to TRBD1. The trim removed 0 bases at V and 1 base at J, leaving 5 bases unmatched. The CDR3 covers 17 residues. Germline loops: CDR1 KGHSH, CDR2 LQKENI. CDR3 sequence: CASSPPSGQLNTGELFF. In nucleotides, the CDR3 is TGTGCCAGCTCACCACCGTCGGGACAGTTGAACACCGGGGAGCTGTTTTTT.

The CDR3 DNA reads as TGTGCCATCTCCCCAGGGACCACGACCTACGAGCAGTACTTC. Translation gives CAISPGTTTYEQYF. The rearrangement uses TRBV28 and TRBJ2-7; perhaps D is TRBD1 or TRBD2 (5 bases each). CDR3 length: 14 amino acids. Germline values: CDR1 MDHEN, CDR2 SYDVKM. V was trimmed by 10 bases and J by 2 bases, leaving 18 bases between them.

The chain combines TRBV7-2 with TRBJ2-7, with TRBD2 matching 11 bases. The CDR3 is 16 amino acids. Trimming at V came to 1 base and at J to 1 base, leaving 3 bases not matched to a gene. Per germline, CDR1 SGHTA and CDR2 FQGNSA. The CDR3, as DNA: TGTGCCAGCAGCTTAGACGGGACTAGCGGTTCCTACGAGCAGTACTTC. Translation: CASSLDGTSGSYEQYF.

The rearrangement links TRBV19 to TRBJ2-1, with 8 bases aligning to TRBD2. The germline V gene encodes CDR1 LNHDA and CDR2 SQIVND (reference sequence). J was trimmed by 3 bases and V by 6 bases; bases with no gene match: 4. This CDR3 has 14 amino acids. CDR3 in amino acids: CASRPLAGYNEQFF. The CDR3 DNA reads as TGTGCCAGTAGGCCCCTAGCGGGCTACAATGAGCAGTTCTTC.

The chain joins TRBV30 to TRBJ2-7; perhaps TRBD2 as D (6 bases). Per the germline V gene, CDR1 is GTSNPN and CDR2 is SVGIG (reference sequence). Trimming took 2 bases from V and 1 from J, leaving 33 bases between them. The CDR3 is 21 residues long. CDR3 in amino acids: CAWSLGLWSVLSPGVSYEQYF. The CDR3 nucleotides are TGTGCCTGGAGTCTAGGGTTATGGTCTGTACTGAGCCCGGGAGTGTCCTACGAGCAGTACTTC.

The chain employs TRBV7-2 and TRBJ1-3, with D perhaps matching TRBD1 (6 bases). Per the germline V gene, CDR1 is SGHTA and CDR2 is FQGNSA. The V and J ends lost 1 base and 0 bases respectively, with 7 bases between them. The CDR3 runs 15 residues. DNA for the CDR3: TGTGCCAGCAGCTTAGTAGGGGGCTCTGGAAACACCATATATTTT. The encoded protein is CASSLVGGSGNTIYF.

The chain employs TRBV5-6 and TRBJ1-2; no clear D gene. V was cut by 2 bases and J by 5 bases, with 7 bases left in between. The CDR3 has 12 residues. Germline V gene sequence: CDR1 SGHDT, CDR2 YYEEEE. The CDR3 here is CASSLDGYGYTF. In nucleotides, the CDR3 is TGTGCCAGCAGCTTAGATGGATATGGCTACACCTTC.

Of note for this clone: In the same sample, other DNA sequences code for this CDR3. The chain has TRBV5-1 and TRBJ2-2; D possibly corresponds to TRBD1 (6 bases). This CDR3 contains 14 residues. The V end lost 2 bases, the J end lost 3 bases, and 8 bases lay between the germline ends. Germline V gene lookup returns CDR1 SGHRS and CDR2 YFSETQ. CDR3 sequence: CASSFSGDTGELFF. The CDR3 DNA sequence: TGCGCCAGCAGCTTTTCAGGGGACACCGGGGAGCTGTTTTTT.

The genes are TRBV11-2 and TRBJ1-1, with D uncertain. V dropped 1 base and J dropped 3 bases, with 6 bases sitting between them. Germline lookup yields CDR1 SGHAT and CDR2 FQNNGV. The CDR3 has 13 residues. The CDR3 bases are TGTGCCAGCAGCTTAGTATCGGACACTGAAGCTTTCTTT. Its protein is CASSLVSDTEAFF.

The chain recombines TRBV28 with TRBJ2-5; D perhaps matches TRBD2 (5 bases). This CDR3 comprises 11 residues. Trimming pared 6 bases from V and 13 bases from J, leaving 15 bases between. Germline assignment: CDR1 MDHEN and CDR2 SYDVKM. CDR3 DNA: TGTGCCAGCAGGGAAGCGGCAGAGCGGTACTTC. Protein sequence: CASREAAERYF.

The chain recombines TRBV4-2 with TRBJ2-7, with D possibly being TRBD1 (6 bases). In germline, CDR1 is LGHNA, CDR2 YNFKEQ. Trimming pared 0 bases from V and 6 bases from J, leaving 15 bases between. CDR3 length equals 15 residues. The CDR3 DNA sequence: TGTGCCAGCAGCCAAGACGGACAGTTAACTCGCGAGCAGTACTTC. Its protein is CASSQDGQLTREQYF.

The CDR3 sequence is CASSPTGEPSEAFF. Written as DNA, the CDR3 is TGTGCCAGCTCACCAACAGGGGAACCTTCTGAAGCTTTCTTT. The chain carries TRBV18 and TRBJ1-1; 7 nucleotides match TRBD1. The CDR3 extends over 14 amino acids. The germline V gene encodes CDR1 KGHSH and CDR2 LQKENI. After removal of 2 bases from V and 6 bases from J, the junction contained 6 bases not matched to a gene.

The chain uses TRBV5-1 and TRBJ2-1; no definite D call. Trimming took off 2 bases at V and 0 bases at J, with 12 bases between the two ends. The germline gives CDR1 SGHRS, CDR2 YFSETQ. The CDR3 is 16 amino acids. CDR3 DNA: TGCGCCAGCAGCTTAACCCCTTCTACCTCCTACAATGAGCAGTTCTTC. It yields the protein CASSLTPSTSYNEQFF. Looking up the rest from reference TRBV5-1 and TRBJ2-1 gives the full variable domain: KAGVTQTPRYLIKTRGQQVTLSCSPISGHRSVSWYQQTPGQGLQFLFEYFSETQRNKGNFPGRFSGRQFSNSRSEMNVSTLELGDSALYLCASSLTPSTSYNEQFFGPGTRLTVL.

V usage is TRBV11-2 and J usage is TRBJ2-6; 10 nucleotides line up with TRBD1. V shed 10 bases, J shed 0 bases, and the junction held 9 bases outside the gene matches. This CDR3 comprises 17 residues. The germline gives CDR1 SGHAT, CDR2 FQNNGV. The CDR3 loop is CATTGRQGASGANVLTF. DNA for the CDR3: TGTGCCACTACGGGGAGACAGGGGGCCTCTGGGGCCAACGTCCTGACTTTC.

A few counts support this clone. The rearrangement uses TRBV19 and TRBJ2-7; TRBD2 agrees at 7 bases. There are 15 residues in the CDR3. V lost 0 bases to trimming and J lost 3 bases; unmatched junction nucleotides: 5. The germline gives CDR1 LNHDA, CDR2 SQIVND (reference sequence). Here the CDR3 reads CASSIETGGFYEQYF. The CDR3 DNA follows: TGTGCCAGTAGTATAGAGACCGGGGGGTTCTACGAGCAGTACTTC.

This chain links TRBV2 with TRBJ2-7, with 10 nucleotides matching TRBD1. This CDR3 has 14 amino acids. The ends lost 4 bases at V and 7 bases at J; junction bases unmatched: 7. Germline CDR1 and CDR2: SNHLY and FYNNEI. CDR3 in amino acids: CASSVRDRGSEQYF. The CDR3 coding sequence is TGTGCCAGCAGTGTCCGGGACAGGGGTAGTGAGCAGTACTTC.

The chain has TRBV30 and TRBJ2-7; D may be TRBD1 or TRBD2 (5 bases each). This CDR3 is 12 amino acids long. Germline CDR1 and CDR2: GTSNPN and SVGIG (reference sequence). Trimming removed 1 base at V and 2 bases at J, with 6 bases between. CDR3 DNA: TGTGCCTGGAGTGAGGGACCCTACGAGCAGTACTTC. It is translated as CAWSEGPYEQYF.

This clone was seen a few times. In DNA form, the CDR3 reads TGTGCCAGCAGTTTCAAGGGAACCTCCTACGAGCAGTACTTC. Translation gives CASSFKGTSYEQYF. The chain joins TRBV28 to TRBJ2-7, with D uncertain. The germline V gene encodes CDR1 MDHEN and CDR2 SYDVKM. The CDR3 is made up of 14 amino acids. Trimming removed 3 bases at V and 0 bases at J, with 9 bases between.

The gene calls are TRBV7-9 and TRBJ2-1; D not resolved. CDR1 and CDR2 from the germline V gene are SEHNR and FQNEAQ (reference sequence). With 6 bases removed from V and 3 bases from J, the gap between germline ends came to 15 bases. This CDR3 contains 15 residues. The DNA of the CDR3 is TGTGCCAGCAGTACGTTTCAGACGATCTACAATGAGCAGTTCTTC. Translation gives CASSTFQTIYNEQFF.

This sequence joins TRBV7-9 and TRBJ1-3; D is perhaps TRBD1 (6 bases). The length of the CDR3 is 16 residues. V lost 4 bases to trimming and J lost 0 bases, with 13 bases between them. The germline CDR1 and CDR2 sequences are SEHNR and FQNEAQ (reference sequence). The CDR3 spells CASSSRQAISGNTIYF. The CDR3 DNA reads as TGTGCCAGCAGCTCGCGACAGGCGATCTCTGGAAACACCATATATTTT. Complete variable domain (other parts from reference TRBV7-9 and TRBJ1-3): DTGVSQNPRHKITKRGQNVTFRCDPISEHNRLYWYRQTLGQGPEFLTYFQNEAQLEKSRLLSDRFSAERPKGSFSTLEIQRTEQGDSAMYLCASSSRQAISGNTIYFGEGSWLTVV.

This sequence joins TRBV18 and TRBJ1-4; unclear D gene. V dropped 2 bases and J dropped 6 bases, with 4 bases sitting between them. Germline V lookup: CDR1 KGHSH, CDR2 LQKENI. The CDR3 consists of 12 residues. The CDR3 DNA reads TGTGCCAGCTCACCAGGGTATGAAAAACTGTTTTTT. Its translation is CASSPGYEKLFF.

This clone was detected only once. The CDR3 sequence is CASSLTPPGTSRHEQYF. DNA for the CDR3: TGTGCCAGCAGCTTAACGCCCCCCGGGACTAGCAGGCACGAGCAGTACTTC. The chain combines TRBV7-9 with TRBJ2-7, with TRBD2 identical over 9 bases. After removal of 2 bases from V and 5 bases from J, the junction contained 13 bases not matched to a gene. Germline V gene data show CDR1 as SEHNR and CDR2 as FQNEAQ (reference sequence). CDR3 size: 17 residues.

J is TRBJ1-1 and V is TRBV19; D is possibly TRBD1 (5 bases). Germline loops: CDR1 LNHDA, CDR2 SQIVND (reference sequence). The CDR3 loop spans 14 amino acids. Trimming removed 4 bases from V and 1 base from J, with 10 bases in between. CDR3 sequence: CASSTLQENTEAFF. CDR3 nucleotide sequence: TGTGCCAGTAGTACCCTACAGGAGAACACTGAAGCTTTCTTT.

V usage is TRBV7-2 and J usage is TRBJ1-4; no reliable D call. The CDR3 is made up of 15 amino acids. V lost 5 bases and J 4 bases, leaving 14 bases between the germline ends. Per germline, CDR1 SGHTA and CDR2 FQGNSA. CDR3 protein: CASSPRGWGNEKLFF. The CDR3 DNA reads TGTGCCAGCAGCCCGCGAGGGTGGGGTAATGAAAAACTGTTTTTT.

V gene TRBV5-1 combines with J gene TRBJ1-3; no firm D call. Germline CDR1 and CDR2: SGHRS and YFSETQ. The CDR3 loop spans 16 amino acids. The V and J ends lost 0 bases and 0 bases respectively, with 10 bases between them. The CDR3 nucleotides read TGCGCCAGCAGCTTGGAGGCAACACGCTCTGGAAACACCATATATTTT. It is translated as CASSLEATRSGNTIYF. Looking up the rest from reference TRBV5-1 and TRBJ1-3 gives the full variable domain: KAGVTQTPRYLIKTRGQQVTLSCSPISGHRSVSWYQQTPGQGLQFLFEYFSETQRNKGNFPGRFSGRQFSNSRSEMNVSTLELGDSALYLCASSLEATRSGNTIYFGEGSWLTVV.